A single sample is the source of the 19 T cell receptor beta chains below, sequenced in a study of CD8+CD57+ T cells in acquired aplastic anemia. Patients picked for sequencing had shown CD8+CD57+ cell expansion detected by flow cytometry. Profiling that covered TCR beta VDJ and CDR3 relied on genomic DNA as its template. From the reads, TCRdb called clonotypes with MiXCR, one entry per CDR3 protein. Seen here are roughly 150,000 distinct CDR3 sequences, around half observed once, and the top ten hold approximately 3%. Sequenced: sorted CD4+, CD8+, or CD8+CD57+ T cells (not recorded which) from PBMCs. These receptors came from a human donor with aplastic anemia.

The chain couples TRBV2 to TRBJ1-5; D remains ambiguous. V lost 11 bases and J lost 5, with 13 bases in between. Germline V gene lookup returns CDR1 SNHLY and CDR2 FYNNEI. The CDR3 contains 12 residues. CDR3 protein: CAAGMPDQPQHF. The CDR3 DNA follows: TGTGCCGCGGGTATGCCTGATCAGCCCCAGCATTTT. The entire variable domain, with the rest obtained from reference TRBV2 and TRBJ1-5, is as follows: EPEVTQTPSHQVTQMGQEVILRCVPISNHLYFYWYRQILGQKVEFLVSFYNNEISEKSEIFDDQFSVERPDGSNFTLKIRSTKLEDSAMYFCAAGMPDQPQHFGDGTRLSIL.

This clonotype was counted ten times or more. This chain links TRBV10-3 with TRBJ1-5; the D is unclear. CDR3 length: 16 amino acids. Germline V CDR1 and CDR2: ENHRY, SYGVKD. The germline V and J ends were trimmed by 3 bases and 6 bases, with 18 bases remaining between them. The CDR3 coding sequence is TGTGCCATCAGTGAAAGTGGCCCGACTAATGGTCAGCCCCAGCATTTT. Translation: CAISESGPTNGQPQHF.

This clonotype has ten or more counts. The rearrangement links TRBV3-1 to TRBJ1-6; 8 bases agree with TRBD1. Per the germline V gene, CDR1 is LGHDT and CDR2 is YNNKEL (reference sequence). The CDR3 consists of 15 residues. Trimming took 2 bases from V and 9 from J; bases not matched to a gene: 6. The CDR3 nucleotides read TGTGCCAGCAGCCAACAACAGGGGGAACTTTCACCCCTCCACTTT. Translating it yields CASSQQQGELSPLHF. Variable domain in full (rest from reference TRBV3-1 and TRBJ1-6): DTAVSQTPKYLVTQMGNDKSIKCEQNLGHDTMYWYKQDSKKFLKIMFSYNNKELIINETVPNRFSPKSPDKAHLNLHINSLELGDSAVYFCASSQQQGELSPLHFGNGTRLTVT.

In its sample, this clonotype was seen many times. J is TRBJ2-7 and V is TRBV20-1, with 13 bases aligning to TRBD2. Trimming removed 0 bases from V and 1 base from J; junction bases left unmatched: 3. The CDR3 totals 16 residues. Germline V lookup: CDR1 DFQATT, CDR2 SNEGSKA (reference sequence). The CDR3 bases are TGCAGTGCTAGAGAGACTAGCGGGAGGCCGTCCTACGAGCAGTACTTC. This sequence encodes CSARETSGRPSYEQYF.

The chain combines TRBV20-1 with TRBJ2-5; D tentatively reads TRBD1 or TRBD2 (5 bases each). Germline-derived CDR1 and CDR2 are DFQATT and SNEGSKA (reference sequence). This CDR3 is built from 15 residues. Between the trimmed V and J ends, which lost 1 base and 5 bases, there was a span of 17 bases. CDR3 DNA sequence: TGCAGTGCTAGAGGGGGGTACGACGGGATGGAGACCCAGTACTTC. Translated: CSARGGYDGMETQYF.

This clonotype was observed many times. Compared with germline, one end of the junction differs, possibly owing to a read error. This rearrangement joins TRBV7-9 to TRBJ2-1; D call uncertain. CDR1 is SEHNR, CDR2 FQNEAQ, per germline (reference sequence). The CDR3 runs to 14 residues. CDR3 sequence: CASSLANSYDEQFF. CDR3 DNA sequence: TGTGCCAGCAGCTTAGCGAATAGCTACGATGAGCAGTTCTTC.

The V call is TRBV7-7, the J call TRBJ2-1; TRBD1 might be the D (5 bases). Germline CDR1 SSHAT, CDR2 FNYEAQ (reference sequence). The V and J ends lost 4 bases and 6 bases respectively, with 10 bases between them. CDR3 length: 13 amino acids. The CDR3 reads CASSSQGRNEQFF. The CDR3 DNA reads TGTGCCAGCAGCTCTCAGGGTCGCAATGAGCAGTTCTTC.

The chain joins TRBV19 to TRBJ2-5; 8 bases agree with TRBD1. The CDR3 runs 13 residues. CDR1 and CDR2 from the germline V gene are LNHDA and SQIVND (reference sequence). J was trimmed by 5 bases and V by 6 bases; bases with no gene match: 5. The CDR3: CASSRQGSETQYF. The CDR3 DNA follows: TGTGCCAGTAGCAGACAGGGGTCGGAGACCCAGTACTTC.

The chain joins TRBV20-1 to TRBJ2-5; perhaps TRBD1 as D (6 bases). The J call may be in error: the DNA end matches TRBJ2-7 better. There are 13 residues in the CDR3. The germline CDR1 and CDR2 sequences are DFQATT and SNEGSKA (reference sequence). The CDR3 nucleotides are TGCAGTGCTGGGGGCAGCGGAGCGTACGAGCAGTACTTC. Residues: CSAGGSGAYEQYF.

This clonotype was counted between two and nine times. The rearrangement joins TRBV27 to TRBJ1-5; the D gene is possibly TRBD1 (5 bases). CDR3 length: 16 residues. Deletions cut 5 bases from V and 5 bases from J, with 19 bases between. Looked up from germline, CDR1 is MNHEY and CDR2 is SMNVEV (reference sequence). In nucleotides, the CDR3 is TGTGCCAGCAGTCCGATAGGGGAGGGGCTGGATCAGCCCCAGCATTTT. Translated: CASSPIGEGLDQPQHF.

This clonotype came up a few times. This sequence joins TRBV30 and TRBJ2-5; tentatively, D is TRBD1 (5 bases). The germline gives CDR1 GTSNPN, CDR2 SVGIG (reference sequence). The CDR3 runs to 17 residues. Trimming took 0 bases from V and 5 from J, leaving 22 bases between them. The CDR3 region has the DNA TGTGCCTGGAGTGTACTGATAAACAGGCTGAGCTGGGAGACCCAGTACTTC. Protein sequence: CAWSVLINRLSWETQYF.

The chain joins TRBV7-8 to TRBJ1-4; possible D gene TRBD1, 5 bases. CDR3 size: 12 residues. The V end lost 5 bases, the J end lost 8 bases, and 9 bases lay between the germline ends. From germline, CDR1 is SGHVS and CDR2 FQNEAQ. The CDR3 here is CASSTGTEKLFF. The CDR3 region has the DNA TGTGCCAGCAGCACCGGGACCGAAAAACTGTTTTTT.

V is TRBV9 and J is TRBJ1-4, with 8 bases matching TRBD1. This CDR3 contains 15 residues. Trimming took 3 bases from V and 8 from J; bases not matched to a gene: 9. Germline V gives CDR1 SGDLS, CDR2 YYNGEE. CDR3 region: CASSGAGGAWEKLFF. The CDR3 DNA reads TGTGCCAGCAGCGGAGCAGGGGGCGCGTGGGAAAAACTGTTTTTT.

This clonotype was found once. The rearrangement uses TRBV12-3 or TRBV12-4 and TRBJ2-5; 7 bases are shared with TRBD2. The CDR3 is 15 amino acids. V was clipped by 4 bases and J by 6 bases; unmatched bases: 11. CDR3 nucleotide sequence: TGTGCCAGCAGTTCTCCGGGGGGAACGGGACAGACCCAGTACTTC. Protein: CASSSPGGTGQTQYF.

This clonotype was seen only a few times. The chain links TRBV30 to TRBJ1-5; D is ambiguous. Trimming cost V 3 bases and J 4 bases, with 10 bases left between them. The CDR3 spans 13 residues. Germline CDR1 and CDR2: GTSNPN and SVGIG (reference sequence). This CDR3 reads CAWSPQSNQPQHF. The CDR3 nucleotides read TGTGCCTGGAGCCCGCAGTCTAATCAGCCCCAGCATTTT.

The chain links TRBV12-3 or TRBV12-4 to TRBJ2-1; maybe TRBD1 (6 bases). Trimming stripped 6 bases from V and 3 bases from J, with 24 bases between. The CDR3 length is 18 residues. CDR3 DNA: TGTGCCAGCAGCCCTATTATGACAACAGGGAAAGGCTACAATGAGCAGTTCTTC. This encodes CASSPIMTTGKGYNEQFF.

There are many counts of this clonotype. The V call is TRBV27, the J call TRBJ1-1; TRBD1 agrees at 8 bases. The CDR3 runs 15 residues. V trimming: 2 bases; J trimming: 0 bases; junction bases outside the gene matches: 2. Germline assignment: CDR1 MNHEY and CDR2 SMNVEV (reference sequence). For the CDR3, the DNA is TGTGCCAGCAGTTTAAGGACAGGGATGAACACTGAAGCTTTCTTT. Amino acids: CASSLRTGMNTEAFF.

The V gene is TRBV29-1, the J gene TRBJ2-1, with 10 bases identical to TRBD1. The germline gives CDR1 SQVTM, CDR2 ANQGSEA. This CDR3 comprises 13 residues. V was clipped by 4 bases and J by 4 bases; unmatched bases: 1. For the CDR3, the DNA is TGCAGCGTTGGGACAGGGGGTTACAATGAGCAGTTCTTC. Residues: CSVGTGGYNEQFF.

The CDR3 here is CASSDRGETQYF. The CDR3 coding sequence is TGTGCCAGCAGTGATCGGGGAGAGACCCAGTACTTC. J is TRBJ2-5 and V is TRBV2, with D possibly being TRBD2 (5 bases). CDR3 length: 12 residues. Germline CDR1 reads SNHLY; CDR2 reads FYNNEI. The V end was cut by 3 bases, the J end by 4 bases, with 6 bases between.